This TCR beta chain was recovered during a study of T cell repertoires in cytomegalovirus infection (dated 2019 in TCRdb). About the full investigation: Alongside well-studied HLA-B-restricted epitopes, the peptide stimulations were aimed at recently identified HLA-C-restricted CMV epitopes, whose presentation resists viral immunomodulation. Donor HLA type was relevant to the analysis, because carriage of CMV infection together with the matching HLA type was indicated by public TCR beta signatures.

The paper as a whole reports these results and caveats: In both this cohort and an independent roughly 350-donor cohort, the cumulative frequency of public TCR beta family members distinguished carriers of CMV infection plus the relevant HLA type. The ex vivo response was dominated by HLA-C-restricted CMV-specific TCR beta clonotypes, which also provided the single most frequent clonotype in two of eight donors.

The instrument was an Illumina HiSeq 1500. In-frame beta chains were kept once TCRdb had trimmed the public reads at Q25 with fastp and called clones with MiXCR. Rows matching on CDR3 protein sequence are summarized as one entry with the most common DNA and genes. Across this sample there are under 850,000 distinct CDR3 sequences, with around a third seen only once. The ten largest clonotypes hold roughly 18% of the sample. As for this clonotype: What this receptor recognizes is not known. Base quality data are lacking; no much larger clone is found one base away.

The label giving this sample's treatment or condition can be read as: in vitro stimulation with specific CMV peptide epitopes to enrich CMV-specific T cells. The germline V gene (reference sequence) gives CDR1 as DFQATT and CDR2 as SNEGSKA. V is pared back by 7 bases and J by 4 bases, with 19 bases lying between the germline termini. The CDR3, from cysteine to phenylalanine, totals 14 residues. Only CDR3 DNA is held: 42 bases, read in frame from base 1. The chain is assembled from TRBV20-1 and TRBJ1-1, with the identity of the D gene unclear. The sample consisted of cultured PBMCs, taken from culture after CMV antigen stimulation. The TCR sequence derives from a human donor in good health (CMV status not recorded). Some clones in this sample may be carry-over from other donors' samples. The CDR3 protein sequence reads: CSVPSFYLGTEAFF. The DNA sequence is as follows: TGCAGTGTTCCCAGTTTCTATCTAGGCACTGAAGCTTTCTTT.